Described below is a single TCR beta chain sequence and its context. Original processing methods: Reference gene primer amplification gave nucleated cell count estimates. Profiling relied on immunoSEQ multiplex PCR, and the TCRdb table lists in-frame clones only, not all of them. The V and J calls and the clone size are those of that table, but D and trimming were determined from the DNA. Here the sample spans about 200,000 clones, just over 85% being singletons. These data originate in a study of blood T cell repertoires in COVID-19. Study-wide context: From the United States, Italy and Spain came samples of acute and convalescent COVID-19. PBMCs, B-cell-depleted T cells, or T cells were the source of the cDNA or gDNA that made up the material.

The receptor was isolated from a man in his fifties or sixties with acute or convalescent COVID-19. The sequenced sample was peripheral blood.

As DNA, the CDR3 is TGCGCCAGCAGCGTTGACAGGGTAGGGAATCAGCCCCAGCATTTT. Residues: CASSVDRVGNQPQHF. J is TRBJ1-5 and V is TRBV10-2, with 7 bases matching TRBD1. J lost 4 bases, V lost 6 bases, and 9 bases had no gene match. Germline V lookup: CDR1 WSHSY, CDR2 SAAADI. The CDR3 loop spans 15 amino acids.